What follows describes a single T cell receptor beta chain. This record belongs to a study of blood T cell repertoires in COVID-19. Study in general: There were acute and convalescent COVID-19 samples, and they came from the United States, Italy and Spain. From T cells, B-cell-depleted T cells, or PBMCs came the material, which was cDNA or gDNA.

The CDR3 runs 16 residues. The V gene's germline CDR1 is SGHAT and CDR2 FQNNGV. Trimming removed 4 bases from V and 1 base from J, with 16 bases in between. As handled by the study authors: Reference gene primer amplification in the assay estimated nucleated cell counts. Clones were sequenced by immunoSEQ multiplex PCR, and TCRdb holds only the in-frame ones, with some missing. The V and J calls and clone size are taken from that table; D and trimming were inferred from the DNA. The sample records over 200,000 clones, over 75% being singletons. This sequence joins TRBV11-2 and TRBJ1-1, with D unclear. The sequencing input was peripheral blood. The sequence was obtained from a man aged 35 to 55 with active or convalescent COVID-19. The CDR3 region has the DNA TGTGCCAGCAGCTATCGACAAGCTTATCCGAACACTGAAGCTTTCTTT. It encodes CASSYRQAYPNTEAFF.